These T cell receptor beta chains were read from a single sample in a study of Ad26.COV2.S vaccination and SARS-CoV-2 variants. Sequencing was performed with immunoSEQ multiplex PCR; in TCRdb, only in-frame clones are kept and a portion is missing. Counted here are a few hundred thousand clones, approximately 89% occurring once; the ten biggest clones make up under 2%. Sample: peripheral blood, taken in a trial of Ad26.COV2.S vaccine versus placebo. Every receptor here comes from a person aged 18-60 years who received the Ad26.COV2.S COVID-19 vaccine or a placebo. Each CDR3 is given with its conserved first and last residue. Each record gives: clone size, D gene, J gene, V gene, CDR3 DNA, CDR3 protein. The D gene is left open where the match is weak. Where a row states a size, it is once, few, many or the class of an expanded clone; other rows omit it.

.,TRBD1,TRBJ2-7,TRBV4-3,TGCGCCAGCAGCCAAGATCTCGGACAGGGCGAGCAGTACTTC,CASSQDLGQGEQYF
.,TRBD2,TRBJ2-3,TRBV20-1,TGCAGTGCTAGTCCCGGGACTAGCGGGAGGGGAGATACGCAGTATTTT,CSASPGTSGRGDTQYF
.,TRBD2,TRBJ2-5,TRBV2,TGTGCCAGCAGCGCTACCGGGACTACCCAAGAGACCCAGTACTTC,CASSATGTTQETQYF
.,TRBD1,TRBJ2-2,TRBV5-6,TGTGCCAGCAGCTTAGGGGGCCTGAACACCGGGGAGCTGTTTTTT,CASSLGGLNTGELFF
.,TRBD1,TRBJ2-7,TRBV9,TGTGCCAGCAGCGTAGGACCCGGGACAGGGGGTTCCTACGAGCAGTACTTC,CASSVGPGTGGSYEQYF
.,.,TRBJ1-1,TRBV7-9,TGTGCCAGCAGCTGGGGGAGCGGGCCTGAAGCTTTCTTT,CASSWGSGPEAFF
.,.,TRBJ1-5,TRBV9,TGTGCCAGCAGCGTAGAAGGGGGGAGCAATCAGCCCCAGCATTTT,CASSVEGGSNQPQHF
.,TRBD1,TRBJ1-4,TRBV12-5,TGTGCTAGTGGTTTGGTACTCCCAGGGGGCATAGAAAAACTGTTTTTT,CASGLVLPGGIEKLFF
.,.,TRBJ2-5,TRBV19,TGTGCCAGTAGTATGACGGAGACCCAGTACTTC,CASSMTETQYF
.,TRBD2,TRBJ2-7,TRBV19,TGTGCCAGTAGTGCAAGCGGGAGCAGTTCCTACGAGCAGTACTTC,CASSASGSSSYEQYF
.,.,TRBJ1-5,TRBV2,TGTGCCAGCAGTGCTGGGCTGGGCAATCAGCCCCAGCATTTT,CASSAGLGNQPQHF
.,.,TRBJ2-3,TRBV7-2,TGTGCCAGCAGCTTAAGCAGGGAAAGGGGGCAGTATTTT,CASSLSRERGQYF
.,TRBD2,TRBJ2-1,TRBV2,TGTGCCAGCAGTCGTCAAAGACTAGCGGGCCCAACAGTGGGCAATGAGCAGTTCTTC,CASSRQRLAGPTVGNEQFF
.,.,TRBJ2-7,TRBV25-1,TGTGCCAGCAGGGTGAACTACGAGCAGTACTTC,CASRVNYEQYF
once,.,TRBJ2-3,TRBV9,TGTGCCAGCAGCCAGGGAACGAGAGATACGCAGTATTTT,CASSQGTRDTQYF
.,.,TRBJ1-5,TRBV6-5,TGTGCCAGCAGTTATAATAGCAATCAGCCCCAGCATTTT,CASSYNSNQPQHF
.,.,TRBJ2-5,TRBV21-1,TGTGCCAGCAGCAAAAAGTCCCGGGTGAGGACTAGCTTTTCCTGGTGCAAAGAGACCCAGTACTTC,CASSKKSRVRTSFSWCKETQYF
.,TRBD1,TRBJ1-4,TRBV10-3,TGTGCCATCAGTGGACAGGGTGATGAAAAACTGTTTTTT,CAISGQGDEKLFF
.,TRBD2,TRBJ2-4,TRBV12-5,TGTGCTAGTGTCCCCGCCGGGACTAGCGGGGGGACGGCCAAAAACATTCAGTACTTC,CASVPAGTSGGTAKNIQYF
.,TRBD1,TRBJ2-7,TRBV10-3,TGTGCCATCAGTCTGCTGGGACAGGGGAGCTACGAGCAGTACTTC,CAISLLGQGSYEQYF
.,.,TRBJ1-5,TRBV2,TGTGCCAGCAGTGAACGGGGGGACCAGCCCCAGCATTTT,CASSERGDQPQHF
.,.,TRBJ1-1,TRBV24-1,TGTGCCACCTCTAGGGAAACGAACACTGAAGCTTTCTTT,CATSRETNTEAFF
few,.,TRBJ2-7,TRBV6-6,TGTGCCAGCAGTTACGGACAGAGCTCCTACGAGCAGTACTTC,CASSYGQSSYEQYF
.,.,TRBJ2-7,TRBV12-3/TRBV12-4,TGTGCCAGCAAGCAGACAATCTACGAGCAGCAGTACTTC,CASKQTIYEQQYF
.,TRBD1,TRBJ1-2,TRBV28,TGTGCCAGCAGTTTCACCGACCGGGACAGCATTCTGGGCTACACCTTC,CASSFTDRDSILGYTF
.,.,TRBJ2-3,TRBV7-2,TGTGCCAGCAGCTTCCTAGGGTCTAGCACAGATACGCAGTATTTT,CASSFLGSSTDTQYF
few,.,TRBJ2-1,TRBV19,TGTGCCAGTAGTTTTTGGACGGCCGGGAATGAGCAGTTCTTC,CASSFWTAGNEQFF
.,TRBD1,TRBJ2-3,TRBV25-1,TGTGCCAGCAGTGAAAGTGTGGACAGGCTCTCAGATACGCAGTATTTT,CASSESVDRLSDTQYF
.,TRBD1,TRBJ2-7,TRBV6-1,TGTGCCAGCAGTGAAGCCGGGACAGGTGATTACGAGCAGTACTTC,CASSEAGTGDYEQYF
.,.,TRBJ1-2,TRBV6-2/TRBV6-3,TGTGCCAGCAGGCCTCGGGGGAACTATGGCTACACCTTC,CASRPRGNYGYTF
once,.,TRBJ2-3,TRBV12-5,.,CASGLGTGSTDTQYF
.,TRBD1,TRBJ1-5,TRBV5-5,TGTGCCAGCAGCGATATTACAGGGGACTGGGGCAATCAGCCCCAGCATTTT,CASSDITGDWGNQPQHF
.,.,TRBJ1-2,TRBV30,TGTGCCGGGGAGGAGGGCCTGTACTATGGCTACACCTTC,CAGEEGLYYGYTF
.,.,TRBJ2-7,TRBV10-3,TGTGCCATCAGTGGGTCGACTAGTTGGGAGCAGTACTTC,CAISGSTSWEQYF
.,.,TRBJ1-6,TRBV5-1,TGCGCCAGCAGCAGAAGAGAGGCCTCCTATAATTCACCCCTCCACTTT,CASSRREASYNSPLHF
.,.,TRBJ2-3,TRBV15,TGTGCCACCAGCAGAGGATGGGGGGCGCAGGCAACAGATACGCAGTATTTT,CATSRGWGAQATDTQYF
.,.,TRBJ2-7,TRBV28,TGTGCCAGCAGTCTCAGGGTGCCCAACGAGCAGTACTTC,CASSLRVPNEQYF
once,TRBD2,TRBJ2-1,TRBV4-2,TGTGCCAGCAGCCAGCGTAGCGGGATGGCGCAGTTCTTC,CASSQRSGMAQFF
.,TRBD2,TRBJ2-7,TRBV15,TGTGCCACCAGCAACGGACTAGCGGGGTACGAGCAGTACTTC,CATSNGLAGYEQYF
.,TRBD1,TRBJ1-1,TRBV6-5,TGTGCCAGCCGCAGGGGGATGAACACTGAAGCTTTCTTT,CASRRGMNTEAFF
.,.,TRBJ1-1,TRBV7-9,TGTGCCAGCAGCTTGGTTAGCCAGAACACTGAAGCTTTCTTT,CASSLVSQNTEAFF
.,.,TRBJ2-3,TRBV5-1,TGCGCCAGCAGCCTATCCCTAGGAATTAGGCAGTATTTT,CASSLSLGIRQYF
.,.,TRBJ2-5,TRBV2,TGTGCCAGCAGTGGGAGGGCAAGAGACCAAGAGACCCAGTACTTC,CASSGRARDQETQYF
.,.,TRBJ1-2,TRBV4-1,TGCGCCAGCAGCCAAGATCTTATCGGGGGACGGGGCTACACCTTC,CASSQDLIGGRGYTF
.,TRBD2,TRBJ2-7,TRBV4-1,TGCGCCAGCAGCCAAGATAGAGCTAGCGGATCCTACGAGCAGTACTTC,CASSQDRASGSYEQYF
.,TRBD2,TRBJ2-3,TRBV5-5,TGTGCCAGCAGATTGCTCGGGACTAGCGGGAGTAGTACGCAGTATTTT,CASRLLGTSGSSTQYF
.,TRBD2,TRBJ2-4,TRBV28,TGTGCCAGCAGTCCTCCTCATAGCGGGTCTAGTAACATTCAGTACTTC,CASSPPHSGSSNIQYF
.,.,TRBJ2-7,TRBV28,TGTGCCAGCAGACCCGGGACACTTAACTACGAGCAGTACTTC,CASRPGTLNYEQYF
.,.,TRBJ2-3,TRBV28,TGTGCCAGCAGTCTGACTAGCACAGATACGCAGTATTTT,CASSLTSTDTQYF
.,TRBD1,TRBJ1-2,TRBV28,TGTGCCAGCAGTTTATGGGGGACAGCGAAAGCTAACTATGGCTACACCTTC,CASSLWGTAKANYGYTF
many,TRBD2,TRBJ2-7,TRBV28,TGTGCCAGCAGTCCCGGGACTAGCGGGACCCCCTACGAGCAGTACTTC,CASSPGTSGTPYEQYF
.,.,TRBJ1-1,TRBV18,TGTGCCAGCTCACCACCGGGACGGACGAACACTGAAGCTTTCTTT,CASSPPGRTNTEAFF
.,TRBD1,TRBJ1-5,TRBV7-2,TGTGCCAGCAGCTCGACAGGGAGCAATCAGCCCCAGCATTTT,CASSSTGSNQPQHF
.,TRBD2,TRBJ2-5,TRBV7-2,TGTGCCAGCGGGCGGGAGAGGCAAGAGACCCAGTACTTC,CASGRERQETQYF